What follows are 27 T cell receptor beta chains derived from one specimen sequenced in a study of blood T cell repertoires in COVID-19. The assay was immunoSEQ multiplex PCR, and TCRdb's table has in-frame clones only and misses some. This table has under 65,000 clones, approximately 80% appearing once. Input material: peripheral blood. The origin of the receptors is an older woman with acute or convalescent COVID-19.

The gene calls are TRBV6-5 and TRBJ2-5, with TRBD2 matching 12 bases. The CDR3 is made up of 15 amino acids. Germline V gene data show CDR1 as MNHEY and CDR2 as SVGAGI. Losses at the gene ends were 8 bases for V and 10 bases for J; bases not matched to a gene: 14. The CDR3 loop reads CASGTGLAGTSSQYF. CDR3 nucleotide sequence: TGTGCCAGCGGGACAGGACTAGCGGGGACGAGTAGCCAGTACTTC.

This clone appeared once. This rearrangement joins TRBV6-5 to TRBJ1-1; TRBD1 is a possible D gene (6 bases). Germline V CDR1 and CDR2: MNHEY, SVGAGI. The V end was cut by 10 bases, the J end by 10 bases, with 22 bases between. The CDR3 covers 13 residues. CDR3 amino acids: CATAIEEGGGAFF. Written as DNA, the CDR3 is TGTGCCACCGCAATAGAAGAGGGGGGGGGAGCTTTCTTT.

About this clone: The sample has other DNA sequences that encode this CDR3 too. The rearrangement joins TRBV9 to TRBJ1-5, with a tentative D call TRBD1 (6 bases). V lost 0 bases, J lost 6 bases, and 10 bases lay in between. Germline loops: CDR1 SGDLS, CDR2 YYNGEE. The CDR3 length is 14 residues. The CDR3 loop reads CASSVAGAGQPQHF. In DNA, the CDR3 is TGTGCCAGCAGCGTAGCAGGGGCGGGTCAGCCCCAGCATTTT.

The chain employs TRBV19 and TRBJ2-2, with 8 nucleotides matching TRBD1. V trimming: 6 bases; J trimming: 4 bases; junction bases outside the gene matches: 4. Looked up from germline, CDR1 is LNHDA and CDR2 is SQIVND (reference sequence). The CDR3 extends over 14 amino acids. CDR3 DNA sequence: TGTGCCAGTAGGAGAGACAGGGGCACCGGGGAGCTGTTTTTT. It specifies CASRRDRGTGELFF.

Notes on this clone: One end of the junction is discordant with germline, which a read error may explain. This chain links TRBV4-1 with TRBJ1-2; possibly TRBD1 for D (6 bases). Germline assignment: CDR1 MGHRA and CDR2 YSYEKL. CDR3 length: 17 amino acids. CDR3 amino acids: CATSPRGATETNYGYTF. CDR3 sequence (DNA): TGCGCCACCAGCCCCCGGGGGGCGACAGAAACTAACTATGGCTACACCTTC.

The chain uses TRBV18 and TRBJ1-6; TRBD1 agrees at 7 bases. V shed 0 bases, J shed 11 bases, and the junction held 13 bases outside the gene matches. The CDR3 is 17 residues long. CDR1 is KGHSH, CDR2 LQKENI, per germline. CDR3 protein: CASSPPPTTGANPPLHF. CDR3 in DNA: TGTGCCAGCTCACCACCCCCCACAACAGGGGCGAATCCACCCCTCCACTTT.

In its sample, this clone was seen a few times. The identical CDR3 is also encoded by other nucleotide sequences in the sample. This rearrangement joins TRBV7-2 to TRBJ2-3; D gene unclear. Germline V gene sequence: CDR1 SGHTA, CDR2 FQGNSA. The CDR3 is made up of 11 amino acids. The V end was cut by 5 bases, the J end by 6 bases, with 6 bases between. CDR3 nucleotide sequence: TGTGCCAGCAGCCCCCAGGATACGCAGTATTTT. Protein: CASSPQDTQYF.

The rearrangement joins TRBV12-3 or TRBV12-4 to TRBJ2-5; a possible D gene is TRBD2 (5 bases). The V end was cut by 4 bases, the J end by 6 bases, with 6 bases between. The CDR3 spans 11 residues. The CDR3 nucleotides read TGTGCCAGCAGTTCCGGGAAGACCCAGTACTTC. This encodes CASSSGKTQYF.

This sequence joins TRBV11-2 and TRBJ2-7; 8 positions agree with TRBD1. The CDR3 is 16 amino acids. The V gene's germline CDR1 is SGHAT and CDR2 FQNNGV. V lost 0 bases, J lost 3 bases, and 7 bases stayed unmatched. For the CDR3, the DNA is TGTGCCAGCAGCTTAGATCTCGGACAGGGATTCTACGAGCAGTACTTC. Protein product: CASSLDLGQGFYEQYF.

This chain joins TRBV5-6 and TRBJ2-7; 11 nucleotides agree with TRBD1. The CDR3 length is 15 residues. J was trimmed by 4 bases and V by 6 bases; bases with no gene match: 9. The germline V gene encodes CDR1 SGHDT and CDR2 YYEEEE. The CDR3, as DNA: TGTGCCAGCAACTCCGGACAGGGGGCGCGGTACGAGCAGTACTTC. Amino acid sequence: CASNSGQGARYEQYF. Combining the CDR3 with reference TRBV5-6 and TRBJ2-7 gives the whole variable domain DAGVTQSPTHLIKTRGQQVTLRCSPKSGHDTVSWYQQALGQGPQFIFQYYEEEERQRGNFPDRFSGHQFPNYSSELNVNALLLGDSALYLCASNSGQGARYEQYFGPGTRLTVT.

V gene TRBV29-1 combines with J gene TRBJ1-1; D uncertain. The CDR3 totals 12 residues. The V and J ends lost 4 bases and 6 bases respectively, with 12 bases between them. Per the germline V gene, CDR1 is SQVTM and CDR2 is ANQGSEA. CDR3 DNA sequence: TGCAGCGTTGTATCAGAGGACTCTGAAGCTTTCTTT. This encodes CSVVSEDSEAFF. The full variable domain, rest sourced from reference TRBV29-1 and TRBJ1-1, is SAVISQKPSRDICQRGTSLTIQCQVDSQVTMMFWYRQQPGQSLTLIATANQGSEATYESGFVIDKFPISRPNLTFSTLTVSNMSPEDSSIYLCSVVSEDSEAFFGQGTRLTVV.

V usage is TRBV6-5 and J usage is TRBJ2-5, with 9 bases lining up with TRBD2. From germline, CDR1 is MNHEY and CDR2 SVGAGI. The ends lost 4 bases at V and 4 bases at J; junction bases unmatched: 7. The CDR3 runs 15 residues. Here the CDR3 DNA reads TGTGCCAGCAGTTCCCCGGCGGGGGGGGCAGAGACCCAGTACTTC. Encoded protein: CASSSPAGGAETQYF.

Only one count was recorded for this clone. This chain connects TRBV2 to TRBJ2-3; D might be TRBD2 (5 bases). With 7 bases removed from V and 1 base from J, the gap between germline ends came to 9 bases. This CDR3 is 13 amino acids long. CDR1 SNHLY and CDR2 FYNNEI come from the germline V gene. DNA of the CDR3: TGTGCCAGCACCGCGGGCCGCACAGATACGCAGTATTTT. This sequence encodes CASTAGRTDTQYF.

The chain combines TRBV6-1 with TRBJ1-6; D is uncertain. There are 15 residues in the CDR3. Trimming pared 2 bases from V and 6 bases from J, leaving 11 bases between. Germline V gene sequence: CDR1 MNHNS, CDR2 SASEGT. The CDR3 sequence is CASSEILQVNSPLHF. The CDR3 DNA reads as TGTGCCAGCAGTGAAATCTTACAAGTTAATTCACCCCTCCACTTT.

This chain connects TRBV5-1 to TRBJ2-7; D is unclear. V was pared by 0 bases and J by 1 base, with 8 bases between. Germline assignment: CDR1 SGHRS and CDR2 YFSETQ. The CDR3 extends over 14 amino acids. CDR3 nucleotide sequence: TGCGCCAGCAGCTTGGATGGCGGATCCTACGAGCAGTACTTC. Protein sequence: CASSLDGGSYEQYF.

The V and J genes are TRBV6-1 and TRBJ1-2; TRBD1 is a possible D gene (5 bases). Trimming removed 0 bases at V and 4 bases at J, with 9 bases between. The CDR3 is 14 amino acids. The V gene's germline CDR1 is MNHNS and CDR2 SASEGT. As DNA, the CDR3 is TGTGCCAGCAGTGAAGCTCAGGGATCCTATGGCTACACCTTC. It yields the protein CASSEAQGSYGYTF.

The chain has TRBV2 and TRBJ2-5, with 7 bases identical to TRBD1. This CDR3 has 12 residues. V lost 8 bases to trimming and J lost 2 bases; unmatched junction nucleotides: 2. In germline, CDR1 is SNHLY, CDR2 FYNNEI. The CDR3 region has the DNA TGTGCCAGCGGGGGACAGCAAGAGACCCAGTACTTC. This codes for CASGGQQETQYF.

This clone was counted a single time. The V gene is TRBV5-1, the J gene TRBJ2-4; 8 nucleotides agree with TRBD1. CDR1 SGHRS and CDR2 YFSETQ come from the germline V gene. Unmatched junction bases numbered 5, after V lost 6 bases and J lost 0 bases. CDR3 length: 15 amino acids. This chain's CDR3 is CASMDRDLAKNIQYF. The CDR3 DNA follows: TGCGCCAGCATGGACAGGGATCTAGCCAAAAACATTCAGTACTTC.

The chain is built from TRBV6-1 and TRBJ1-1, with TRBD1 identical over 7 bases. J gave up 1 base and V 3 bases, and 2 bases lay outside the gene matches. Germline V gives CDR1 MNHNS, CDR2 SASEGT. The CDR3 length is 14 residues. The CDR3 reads CASSEDRPNTEAFF. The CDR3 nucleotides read TGTGCCAGCAGTGAGGACAGGCCGAACACTGAAGCTTTCTTT.

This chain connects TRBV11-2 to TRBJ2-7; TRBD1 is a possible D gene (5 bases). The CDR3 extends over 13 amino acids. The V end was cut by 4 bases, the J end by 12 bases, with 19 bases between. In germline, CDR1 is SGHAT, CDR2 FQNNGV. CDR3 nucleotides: TGTGCCAGCAGCTCAAACGCTGACAGAGTAAGGTACTTC. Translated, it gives CASSSNADRVRYF. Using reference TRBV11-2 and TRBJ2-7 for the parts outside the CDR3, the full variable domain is EAGVAQSPRYKIIEKRQSVAFWCNPISGHATLYWYQQILGQGPKLLIQFQNNGVVDDSQLPKDRFSAERLKGVDSTLKIQPAKLEDSAVYLCASSSNADRVRYFGPGTRLTVT.

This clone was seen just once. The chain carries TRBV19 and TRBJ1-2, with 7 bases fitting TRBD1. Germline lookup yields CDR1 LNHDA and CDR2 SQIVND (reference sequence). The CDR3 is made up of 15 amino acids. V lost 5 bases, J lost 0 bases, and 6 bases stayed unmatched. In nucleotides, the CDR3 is TGTGCCAGTAGTTTTCGGACAGGTGCTAACTATGGCTACACCTTC. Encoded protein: CASSFRTGANYGYTF.

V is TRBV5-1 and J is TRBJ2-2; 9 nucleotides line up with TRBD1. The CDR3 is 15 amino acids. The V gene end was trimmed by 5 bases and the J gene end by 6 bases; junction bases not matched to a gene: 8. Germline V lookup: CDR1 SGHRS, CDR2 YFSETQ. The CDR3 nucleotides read TGCGCCAGCAGTAAACAGGGGGCGCTTCCCGGGGAGCTGTTTTTT. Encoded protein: CASSKQGALPGELFF.

CDR3 DNA sequence: TGTGCCAGTAGTTCCTTCGCAGGAGGGAGCTCCTATAATTCACCCCTCCACTTT. As protein: CASSSFAGGSSYNSPLHF. This chain connects TRBV19 to TRBJ1-6; D is unclear. V lost 5 bases and J lost 0, with 17 bases in between. Germline V gene sequence: CDR1 LNHDA, CDR2 SQIVND (reference sequence). CDR3 length equals 18 residues.

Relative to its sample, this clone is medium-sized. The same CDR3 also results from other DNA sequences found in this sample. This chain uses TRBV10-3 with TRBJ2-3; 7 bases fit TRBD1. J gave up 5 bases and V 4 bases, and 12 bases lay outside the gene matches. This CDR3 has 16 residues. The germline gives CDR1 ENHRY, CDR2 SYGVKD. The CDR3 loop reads CAISGGDRDGGDTQYF. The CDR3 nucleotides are TGTGCCATCAGTGGGGGTGACAGGGATGGGGGAGATACGCAGTATTTT.

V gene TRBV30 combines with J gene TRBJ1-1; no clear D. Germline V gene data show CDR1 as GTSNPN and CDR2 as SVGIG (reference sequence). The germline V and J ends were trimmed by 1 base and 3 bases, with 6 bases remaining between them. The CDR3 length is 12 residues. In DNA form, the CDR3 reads TGTGCCTGGAGTGAGTCAGACACTGAAGCTTTCTTT. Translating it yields CAWSESDTEAFF.

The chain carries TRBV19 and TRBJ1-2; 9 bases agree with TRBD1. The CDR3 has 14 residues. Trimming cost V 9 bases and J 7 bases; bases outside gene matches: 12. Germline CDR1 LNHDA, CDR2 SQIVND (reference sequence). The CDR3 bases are TGTGCCAGCGATCAAACAGGGGGCGCGAGTGGCTACACCTTC. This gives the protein CASDQTGGASGYTF.

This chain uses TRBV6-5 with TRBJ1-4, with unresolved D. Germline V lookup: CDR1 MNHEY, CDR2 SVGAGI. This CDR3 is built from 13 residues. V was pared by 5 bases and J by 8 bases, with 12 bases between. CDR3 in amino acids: CASSPPGQEKLFF. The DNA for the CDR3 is TGTGCCAGCAGTCCCCCTGGGCAGGAAAAACTGTTTTTT.